These T cell receptor beta chains were read from a single sample in a study of blood T cells in healthy people across ages. TCRdb redid the calling of the 5' RACE reads with MiXCR, one entry per CDR3 protein. The sample lists 1 million to 1.2 million distinct CDR3 sequences; 35% to 45% were seen once. Sequencing was done on a sample of blood. The receptors come from a man aged 18 to 35 in good health. Both conserved end residues are part of each CDR3. A D gene is named only where the DNA matches it firmly. Size tells how often a clone was seen (once, few, many) or the class of an expanded clone, and some rows leave it out.

TRBJ2-3 many TRBD2 TRBV5-1 TGCGCCAGCAGCTCCACTAGCGGGGGGATTATAGATACGCAGTATTTT CASSSTSGGIIDTQYF
TRBJ1-4 . TRBD1 TRBV30 TGTGCCTGGAGTCGACAGGGGGGTAATGAAAAACTGTTTTTT CAWSRQGGNEKLFF
TRBJ2-1 few TRBD2 TRBV20-1 TGCAGTGCAGTCCGACTAGCAGACTACAATGAGCAGTTCTTC CSAVRLADYNEQFF
TRBJ1-4 . . TRBV29-1 TGCAGCGCCCGAGGCAGGGGACGTGAAAAACTGTTTTTT CSARGRGREKLFF
TRBJ2-2 . . TRBV20-1 TGCAGTGCTAGAGATGTAGACACCGGGGAGCTGTTTTTT CSARDVDTGELFF
TRBJ1-2 . . TRBV6-2/TRBV6-3 TGTGCCAGCAGTCCCCCGGACGGGAACTATGGCTACACCTTC CASSPPDGNYGYTF
TRBJ2-3 . . TRBV13 TGTGCCAGCAGCTCCCGGCCCCTGTCGGCAGATACGCAGTATTTT CASSSRPLSADTQYF
TRBJ2-3 . . TRBV7-3 TGTGCCAGCAGCTTATGGAGTCGCACCACAGATACGCAGTATTTT CASSLWSRTTDTQYF
TRBJ1-1 . . TRBV20-1 TGCAGTGCTGGACCGGTCGCCACTGAAGCTTTCTTT CSAGPVATEAFF
TRBJ1-2 . TRBD1 TRBV7-2 TGTGCCAGCAGTTTACGAGGACAGGGGGATAATGGCTACACCTTC CASSLRGQGDNGYTF
TRBJ1-5 . . TRBV12-3/TRBV12-4 TGTGCCAGCAGTTTTCATGAGAATCAGCCCCAGCATTTT CASSFHENQPQHF
TRBJ2-3 . TRBD1 TRBV6-2/TRBV6-3 TGTGCCAGCAGTTACCGACAGGGGAGAGATACGCAGTATTTT CASSYRQGRDTQYF
TRBJ2-3 . . TRBV20-1 TGCAGTGCTAGCGGAGAAGATACGCAGTATTTT CSASGEDTQYF
TRBJ1-1 . . TRBV12-3/TRBV12-4 TGTGCCAGCAGTTTCCAGACTGAAGCTTTCTTT CASSFQTEAFF
TRBJ2-1 . . TRBV4-1 TGCGCCAGCAGCCAAGTAGATTTCACGGGAAATGAGCAGTTCTTC CASSQVDFTGNEQFF
TRBJ1-4 . . TRBV15 TGTGCCACCAGCAGAGATACCGTAACAGCGGCAACTAATGAAAAACTGTTTTTT CATSRDTVTAATNEKLFF
TRBJ2-1 . . TRBV6-1 TGTGCCAGCAGCCCGAGTGGCCCCGAGCAGTTCTTC CASSPSGPEQFF
TRBJ1-2 . TRBD1 TRBV7-9 TGTGCCAGCAGCCCTACGACCCCGACAGGGAACTATGGCTACACCTTC CASSPTTPTGNYGYTF
TRBJ1-3 . TRBD1 TRBV9 TGTGCCAGCGGACAGGGGGTTATATCTGGAAACACCGTATATTTT CASGQGVISGNTVYF
TRBJ1-2 . . TRBV7-9 TGTGCCAGCAGTCCCGACATCCTTAACTATGGCTACACCTTC CASSPDILNYGYTF
TRBJ1-4 few . TRBV4-3 TGCGCCAGCAGCCAAGGAAATGGGAGGGTCGGTGAAAAACTGTTTTTT CASSQGNGRVGEKLFF
TRBJ1-6 few . TRBV5-1 TGCGCCAGCAGCTTGGCCGACGGGGTAAATTCACCCCTCCACTTT CASSLADGVNSPLHF
TRBJ2-7 . . TRBV10-2 TGCGCCAGCGGCTGGGACGCGCCCTACGAGCAGTACTTC CASGWDAPYEQYF
TRBJ2-1 . TRBD2 TRBV20-1 TGCGGGGGGACTAGCGGCTACAATGAGCAGTTCTTC CGGTSGYNEQFF
TRBJ2-7 . . TRBV12-3/TRBV12-4 TGTGCCAGCAGCCAGGGGTCGAGGGTTGACGAGCAGTACTTC CASSQGSRVDEQYF
TRBJ1-6 . . TRBV6-2/TRBV6-3 TGTGCCAGCAGTTACGGGGGACGGAATTCACCCCTCCACTTT CASSYGGRNSPLHF
TRBJ2-1 . . TRBV12-3/TRBV12-4 TGTGCCAGCAGTTTCGTTTCTGTCGGCAATGAGCAGTTCTTC CASSFVSVGNEQFF
TRBJ2-5 . . TRBV20-1 TGCAGTGCTGGGACAGCGGGGCCCGCGTTGACCCAGTACTTC CSAGTAGPALTQYF
TRBJ1-2 . . TRBV9 TGTGCCAGCAGCCCCGGGGGGTCCGGGGACTATGGCTACACCTTC CASSPGGSGDYGYTF
TRBJ1-2 . TRBD1 TRBV7-9 TGTGCCAGCAGCTCCCCGGGACAGGGTAATGGCTACACCTTC CASSSPGQGNGYTF
TRBJ1-5 few . TRBV10-3 TGTGCCACAACCTCGGCCAGGGATAGCAATCAGCCCCAGCATTTT CATTSARDSNQPQHF
TRBJ1-5 . TRBD1 TRBV29-1 TGCAGCGTACAGGGGCAGAATCAGCCCCAGCATTTT CSVQGQNQPQHF
TRBJ1-6 few . TRBV12-3/TRBV12-4 TGTGCCAGCAGTTTAGGGTTTTCACCCCTCCACTTT CASSLGFSPLHF
TRBJ2-3 many . TRBV6-6 TGTGCCATCTTCCGGGGTAATACGCAGTATTTT CAIFRGNTQYF
TRBJ1-4 . . TRBV21-1 TGTGCCAGCAGCAGCGGGAGCGCGCCTAATGAAAAACTGTTTTTT CASSSGSAPNEKLFF
TRBJ1-1 . TRBD1 TRBV12-3/TRBV12-4 TGTGCCAGCAGGCCAACCGACAGGGGCTGGACTGAAGCTTTCTTT CASRPTDRGWTEAFF
TRBJ2-1 few . TRBV9 TGTGCCAGCAGCCCAACGAGGGGGACCTACAATGAGCAGTTCTTC CASSPTRGTYNEQFF
TRBJ1-1 . TRBD1 TRBV6-6 TGTGCCAGCACCTCGACAGGGGAAATCACTGAAGCTTTCTTT CASTSTGEITEAFF
TRBJ1-1 few . TRBV29-1 TGCAGCGTTGAACTTAGACTCGCCGAGACTGAAGCTTTCTTT CSVELRLAETEAFF
TRBJ1-1 few TRBD1 TRBV7-6 TGTGCCAGCAGTCCAAGACAGGGAGGATCCACTGAAGCTTTCTTT CASSPRQGGSTEAFF
TRBJ2-5 . . TRBV2 TGTACCAGCAGTGAGGGGGGGGAGACCCAGTACTTC CTSSEGGETQYF
TRBJ2-1 . . TRBV18 TGTGCCAGCTCACATGGTGGTGAGCAGTTCTTC CASSHGGEQFF
TRBJ1-1 . TRBD1 TRBV6-6 TGTGCCAGCAGTGCCGACAGGGAAGCTGAAGCTTTCTTT CASSADREAEAFF
TRBJ1-1 . . TRBV7-6 TGTGCCAGCAGCTTAGCCCCAGGAACCCCGAACACTGAAGCTTTCTTT CASSLAPGTPNTEAFF
TRBJ2-5 . . TRBV20-1 TGCAGTGCTCCTCCAACTAGCAAGGGGGAGACCCAGTACTTC CSAPPTSKGETQYF